Listed below are T cell receptor beta chains from one sample, sequenced in a study of CD8 T cells in ankylosing spondylitis. TCRdb independently ran MiXCR on the 5' RACE reads; one entry per CDR3 protein. The data contain 50,000 to 75,000 distinct CDR3 sequences, around 6.4% of them singletons. The sequenced sample consisted of synovial fluid, either unsorted or a sorted T cell fraction (not recorded which). The receptor set was obtained from a male donor with ankylosing spondylitis. CDR3s include the opening cysteine and the closing phenylalanine or tryptophan. D genes are given only for firm matches. For some rows the clone size is stated as once, few or many, or as a class when expanded; others skip it.

NA,TRBJ1-5,few,TRBV27,TGTGCCAGCAGTTCAGGAATTCGGGGTCAGCCCCAGCATTTT,CASSSGIRGQPQHF
TRBD2,TRBJ2-1,few,TRBV18,TGTGCCAGCTCACCACGAGGACTAGCGTACAATGAGCAGTTCTTC,CASSPRGLAYNEQFF
NA,TRBJ1-4,few,TRBV6-6,TGTGCCAGCAGTTACGCAGAGAGGAAACTGTTTTTT,CASSYAERKLFF
TRBD1,TRBJ1-1,NA,TRBV6-2/TRBV6-3,TGTGCCAGCAGTTATCGGCCAGGGGGGACTGAAGCTTTCTTT,CASSYRPGGTEAFF
NA,TRBJ2-3,few,TRBV7-6,TGTGCCAGCACCCCGTATCTAGATACGCAGTATTTT,CASTPYLDTQYF
TRBD2,TRBJ2-1,many,TRBV19,TGTGCCAGTAGTAAATTCCCCACCGGGACTAGCGTAAGATACAATGAGCAGTTCTTC,CASSKFPTGTSVRYNEQFF
NA,TRBJ2-1,NA,TRBV7-7,TGTGCCAGCAGCTCCAGCCTTGCAGGGAATGAGCAGTTCTTC,CASSSSLAGNEQFF
NA,TRBJ1-3,few,TRBV7-9,TGTGCCAGCACCGCCGGCCGGGCGTCGGGAGGAAACACCATATATTTT,CASTAGRASGGNTIYF
NA,TRBJ2-3,many,TRBV20-1,TGCAGTGCTCCTCGCCTAGTAGGGTCCACAGATACGCAGTATTTT,CSAPRLVGSTDTQYF
TRBD1,TRBJ2-1,many,TRBV7-3,TGTGCCAGCAGCCCGACAGGGGGGCGGAATGAGCAGTTCTTC,CASSPTGGRNEQFF
NA,TRBJ2-7,many,TRBV3-1,TGTGCCAGCAGCCAAGAGGGGCAGGGCGGGAATCGGTACTTC,CASSQEGQGGNRYF
TRBD1,TRBJ1-2,NA,TRBV28,TGTGCCAGCAGTCCGAGGGGGCTAGCTAACTATGGCTACACCTTC,CASSPRGLANYGYTF
NA,TRBJ1-5,many,TRBV29-1,TGCAGCGTCGGACAGCTCAATCAGCCCCAGCATTTT,CSVGQLNQPQHF
NA,TRBJ2-2,NA,TRBV20-1,NA,CSAPASGLPGYGELFFF
NA,TRBJ2-7,many,TRBV4-3,TGCGCCAGCAGCCAAGATCGGCCATCTAATGGGGCATCCTACGAGCAGTACTTC,CASSQDRPSNGASYEQYF
NA,TRBJ2-7,many,TRBV5-1,TGCGCCAGCAGCTTGCAGGGTTTTGAGTACGAGCAGTACTTC,CASSLQGFEYEQYF
TRBD2,TRBJ2-1,NA,TRBV27,TGTGCCAGCAGTCAGTCTGTGGTAGCGGGACTGGGGCACGGGTTCTATGAGCAGTTCTTC,CASSQSVVAGLGHGFYEQFF
TRBD1,TRBJ2-3,many,TRBV3-1,TGTGCCAGCAGCCCCGGGACAGGGTGGACAGATACGCAGTATTTT,CASSPGTGWTDTQYF
TRBD1,TRBJ2-7,few,TRBV5-1,TGCGCCAGCAGCTTGGAGGGGACAGGGGGCTTGTACGAGCAGTACTTC,CASSLEGTGGLYEQYF
NA,TRBJ2-6,many,TRBV29-1,TGCAGCGTTTCCCCCTCTGGGGCCAACGTCCTGACTTTC,CSVSPSGANVLTF
NA,TRBJ2-3,NA,TRBV6-5,TGTGCCAGCAGTTACTCGAAAGGCACAGATACGCAGTATTTT,CASSYSKGTDTQYF
TRBD1,TRBJ2-1,many,TRBV29-1,TGCAGCGTTGAAGGAGTCCGGACAGGCCGAGGGGTCAATGAGCAGTTCTTC,CSVEGVRTGRGVNEQFF
NA,TRBJ1-1,many,TRBV20-1,TGCAGTGCGCGACGGGCGAACACTGAAGCTTTCTTT,CSARRANTEAFF
NA,TRBJ1-5,few,TRBV20-1,TGCAGTGCTGAGGGGGACAACAACAATCAGCCCCAGCATTTT,CSAEGDNNNQPQHF
TRBD2,TRBJ2-5,few,TRBV7-8,TGTGCCAGCAGCTTTGGGGGGGGACTACCAGAGACCCAGTACTTC,CASSFGGGLPETQYF
NA,TRBJ2-3,many,TRBV7-8,TGTGCCAGCAGCTTAGTCGTAGGGCTGGGCACAGATACGCAGTATTTT,CASSLVVGLGTDTQYF
NA,TRBJ1-2,many,TRBV28,TGTGCCAGCAGTGCTAATGGCTACACCTTC,CASSANGYTF
NA,TRBJ2-1,many,TRBV20-1,TGCAGTAGCACCCAACTCAATGGAAATGAGCAGTTCTTC,CSSTQLNGNEQFF
TRBD2,TRBJ2-2,NA,TRBV11-3,TGTGCCAGCAGCTTCCTAGCGGGAGGACCCGGGGAGCTGTTTTTT,CASSFLAGGPGELFF
TRBD2,TRBJ2-7,NA,TRBV5-1,TGCGCCAGCAGCTTGGGCGGGAGCCTCACCTACGAGCAGTACTTC,CASSLGGSLTYEQYF
NA,TRBJ2-5,NA,TRBV7-7,TGTGCTAGCAGCTGGACAGAGCGGGAGACCCAGTACTTC,CASSWTERETQYF
TRBD2,TRBJ2-5,many,TRBV5-1,TGCGCCAGCAGCTTGGTCGTAGCGGGGTACCAAGAGACCCAGTACTTC,CASSLVVAGYQETQYF
NA,TRBJ1-5,many,TRBV28,TGTGCCAGCAGTTTAGGTGTCAGCAATCAGCCCCAGCATTTT,CASSLGVSNQPQHF
TRBD1,TRBJ1-2,medium-sized,TRBV24-1,TGTGCCACCAGTGATACGGACAGGGGGCAGGATGGCTACACCTTC,CATSDTDRGQDGYTF
NA,TRBJ1-1,many,TRBV6-6,TGTGCCAGCAGTTACACCTCGGGCACTGAAGCTTTCTTT,CASSYTSGTEAFF
NA,TRBJ2-7,few,TRBV18,TGTGCCAGCTCGCCAGGGTACGGAGGCAACGAGCAGTACTTC,CASSPGYGGNEQYF
NA,TRBJ2-2,few,TRBV12-3/TRBV12-4,NA,CAIGPRGAVFF
TRBD2,TRBJ2-1,many,TRBV5-5,TGTGCCAGCAGCAGGGCTCAGGTGGGAGGGGAGCAGTTCTTC,CASSRAQVGGEQFF
NA,TRBJ1-2,few,TRBV30,TGTGCCTGGAGCATAGCGGGGGCTAGGGTTGGCTACACCTTC,CAWSIAGARVGYTF